The T cell receptor (beta chain) described here comes from a study of T-cell reconstitution after alpha-beta-depleted transplantation in children. This clonotype was counted many times. This CDR3 has 14 amino acids. V shed 2 bases, J shed 4 bases, and the junction held 4 bases outside the gene matches. Per the germline V gene, CDR1 is MDHEN and CDR2 is SYDVKM. The authors prepared the TCRbeta library with unique molecular identifiers. TCRdb itself ran the PCR reads through MiXCR, one entry per CDR3 protein. The table includes roughly 590,000 distinct CDR3 sequences, roughly 17% detected once. Sequences were derived from PBMCs from the stem cell graft donor, sampled from the stem cell graft. This sequence was found in a human donor who donated a stem cell graft to a child with acute myeloid leukemia. The chain joins TRBV28 to TRBJ2-7, with 8 bases identical to TRBD1. As DNA, the CDR3 is TGTGCCAGCAGTTTAGGGCAGGGGGCTTACGAGCAGTACGTC. It yields the protein CASSLGQGAYEQYV.